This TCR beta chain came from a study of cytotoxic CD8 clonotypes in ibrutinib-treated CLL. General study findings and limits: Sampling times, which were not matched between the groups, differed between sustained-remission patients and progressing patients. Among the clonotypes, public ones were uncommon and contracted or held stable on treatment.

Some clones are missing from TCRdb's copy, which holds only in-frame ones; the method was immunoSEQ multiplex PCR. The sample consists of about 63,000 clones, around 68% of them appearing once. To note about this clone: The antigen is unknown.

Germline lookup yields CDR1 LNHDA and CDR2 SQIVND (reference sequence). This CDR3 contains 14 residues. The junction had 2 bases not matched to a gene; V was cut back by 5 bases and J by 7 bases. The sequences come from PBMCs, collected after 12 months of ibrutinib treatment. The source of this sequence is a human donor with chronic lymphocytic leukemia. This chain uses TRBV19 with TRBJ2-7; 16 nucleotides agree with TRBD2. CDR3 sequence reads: CASSPGLAGGEQYF. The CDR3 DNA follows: TGTGCCAGTAGTCCGGGACTAGCGGGAGGGGAGCAGTACTTC.